This TCR beta chain was profiled in a study of blood T cell repertoires in COVID-19. Background on the study: The United States, Italy and Spain were the sources of the acute and convalescent COVID-19 samples.

Original processing methods: Cell counts per sample came from amplifying reference gene primers. Sequencing used immunoSEQ multiplex PCR; TCRdb keeps in-frame clones, though not all of them. That table is the source of V, J and clone size, and D and trimming were worked out from the DNA. Among around 200,000 clones listed, over 70% were seen once. In the case of this clone: Other DNA sequences within the sample encode an identical CDR3.

V was clipped by 6 bases and J by 3 bases; unmatched bases: 2. Germline CDR1 and CDR2: LNHDA and SQIVND (reference sequence). This CDR3 is built from 13 residues. This chain uses TRBV19 with TRBJ2-1; 7 bases line up with TRBD2. This sequence was found in a woman between 70 and 85 years old with acute or convalescent COVID-19. Sequencing was performed on peripheral blood. The CDR3: CASRPSGYNEQFF. DNA for the CDR3: TGTGCCAGTAGACCTAGCGGCTACAATGAGCAGTTCTTC.